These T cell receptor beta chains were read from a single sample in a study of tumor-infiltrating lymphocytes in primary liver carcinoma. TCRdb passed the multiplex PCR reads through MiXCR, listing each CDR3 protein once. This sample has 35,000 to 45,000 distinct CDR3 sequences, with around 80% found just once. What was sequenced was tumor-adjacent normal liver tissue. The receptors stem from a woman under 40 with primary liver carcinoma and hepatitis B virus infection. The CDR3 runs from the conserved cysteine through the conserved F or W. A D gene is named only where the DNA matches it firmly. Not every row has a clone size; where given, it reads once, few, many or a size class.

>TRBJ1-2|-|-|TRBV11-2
CPSTQGWGGGAYTF
TGTCCCAGCACTCAGGGGTGGGGGGGTGGAGCCTACACCTTC
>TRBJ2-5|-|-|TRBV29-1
CRAGPAEETQYF
TGCAGGGCTGGACCAGCGGAAGAGACCCAGTACTTC
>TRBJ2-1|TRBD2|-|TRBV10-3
CATSESMAGDYSEQFF
TGTGCCACCAGTGAGTCGATGGCGGGAGACTACAGTGAGCAGTTCTTC
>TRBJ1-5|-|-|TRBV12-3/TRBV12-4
CASSSRKDGGQPQHF
TGTGCCAGCAGTTCCCGTAAGGATGGGGGCCAGCCCCAGCATTTT
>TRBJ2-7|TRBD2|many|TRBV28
CASRMWDRRLAGVREQYF
TGTGCCAGCAGAATGTGGGACAGAAGACTAGCGGGAGTCCGAGAGCAGTACTTC
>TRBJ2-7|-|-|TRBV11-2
CTSNPSNTGEHYF
TGTACCAGCAACCCCTCGAATACGGGCGAGCACTACTTC
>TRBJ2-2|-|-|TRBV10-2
CASSALGSRELFF
TGCGCCAGCAGTGCCTTGGGGAGCCGGGAGCTGTTTTTT
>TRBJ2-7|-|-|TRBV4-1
CANSVGSGYEQYF
TGCGCGAACAGCGTAGGGTCGGGCTACGAGCAGTACTTC
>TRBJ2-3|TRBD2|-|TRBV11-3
CASLGFGAGAGGTDTQYF
TGTGCCAGCTTAGGTTTTGGAGCGGGAGCAGGAGGCACAGATACGCAGTATTTT
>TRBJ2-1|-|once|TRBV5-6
CASRGTSEEFF
TGTGCCAGCAGAGGCACGAGTGAGGAGTTCTTC
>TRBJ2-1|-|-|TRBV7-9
CTSSLTYLVSSYDEQFF
TGTACCAGCAGTTTAACGTACCTAGTCAGTTCCTACGATGAGCAGTTCTTC
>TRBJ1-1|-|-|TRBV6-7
CASSYPQMNSEAFF
TGTGCCAGCAGTTACCCCCAGATGAACAGTGAAGCTTTCTTT
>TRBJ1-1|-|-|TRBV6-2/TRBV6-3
CASSRRENTETFF
TGTGCCAGCAGCCGGAGAGAGAACACTGAAACTTTCTTT
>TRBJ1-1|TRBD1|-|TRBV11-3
CASSQGAPTSAEAFF
TGTGCCTCCAGTCAGGGGGCGCCAACCTCCGCTGAAGCTTTCTTT
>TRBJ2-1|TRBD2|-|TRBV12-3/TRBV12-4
CASNLVAGYNERFF
TGTGCCAGCAATTTAGTAGCGGGGTACAATGAGCGGTTCTTC
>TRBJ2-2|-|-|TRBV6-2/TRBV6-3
CANSYSETGKLFF
TGTGCCAACAGTTACTCGGAGACTGGGAAGCTGTTTTTT
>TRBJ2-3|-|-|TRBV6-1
CASSEPQVPDTQYF
TGTGCCAGCAGTGAACCCCAAGTCCCAGATACGCAGTATTTT
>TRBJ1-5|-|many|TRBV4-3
CASSQDGARGQPQHF
TGCGCCAGCAGCCAAGATGGGGCGCGGGGTCAGCCCCAGCATTTT
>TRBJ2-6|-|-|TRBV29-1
CTVEDQPQRAGGANVLTF
TGCACCGTTGAAGATCAACCTCAGAGGGCAGGTGGGGCCAACGTCCTGACTTTC
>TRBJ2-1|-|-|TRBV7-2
CASTTWFSIYNEQFF
TGTGCCAGCACCACCTGGTTCTCCATATACAATGAGCAGTTCTTC